The source of this T cell receptor (beta chain) is a study of cytomegalovirus exposure and HLA in healthy donors. Overall study results and limits: Later on, an analysis tied over 15,000 TCR beta sequences to HLA alleles at 0.05 false discovery rate.

PCR employed 60 Vbeta and 13 Jbeta primers. The assay was immunoSEQ multiplex PCR, and TCRdb's table has in-frame clones only and misses some. Of 130,000 or so clones in the sample, about four fifths were seen once. In germline, CDR1 is MNHNY, CDR2 SVGAGI (reference sequence). This CDR3 is 14 amino acids long. V lost 5 bases to trimming and J lost 3 bases; unmatched junction nucleotides: 6. A word on this clone: Its target is unknown.

The rearrangement uses TRBV6-6 and TRBJ2-7, with 8 bases fitting TRBD2. Sequencing input: PBMCs. This clonotype was sampled from a young man in good health and CMV-seronegative. The CDR3 coding sequence is TGTGCCAGCAGTGGGGGGACTAGAGACTACGAGCAGTACTTC. Protein sequence: CASSGGTRDYEQYF.